These 18 T cell receptor beta chains were sequenced from one sample in a study of cytomegalovirus exposure and HLA in healthy donors. Data came from immunoSEQ multiplex PCR; TCRdb stores just in-frame clones and leaves some out. Of about 200,000 clones detected, around 86% appear once; the ten largest clones hold roughly 2%. Material: PBMCs. The origin of the receptors is a woman between 18 and 30 years old in good health and CMV-seropositive.

This clone was counted many times. The gene calls are TRBV5-6 and TRBJ2-3; D remains ambiguous. V was clipped by 1 base and J by 9 bases, with 9 bases between them. The germline V gene encodes CDR1 SGHDT and CDR2 YYEEEE. CDR3 size: 12 residues. This CDR3 reads CASSLFQSTQYF. In nucleotides, the CDR3 is TGTGCCAGCAGCTTGTTCCAGTCGACGCAGTATTTT. The complete variable domain, with remaining parts taken from reference TRBV5-6 and TRBJ2-3, reads DAGVTQSPTHLIKTRGQQVTLRCSPKSGHDTVSWYQQALGQGPQFIFQYYEEEERQRGNFPDRFSGHQFPNYSSELNVNALLLGDSALYLCASSLFQSTQYFGPGTRLTVL.

This clone was counted between two and nine times. The V and J genes are TRBV27 and TRBJ1-5, with D possibly TRBD1 on 5 matching bases. The germline CDR1 and CDR2 sequences are MNHEY and SMNVEV (reference sequence). Trimming took 6 bases from V and 1 from J, leaving 10 bases between them. This CDR3 has 14 amino acids. The CDR3 coding sequence is TGTGCCAGCAGGGTGGGGGGAAGCAATCAGCCCCAGCATTTT. Residues: CASRVGGSNQPQHF.

The count of this clone is one. The chain carries TRBV6-1 and TRBJ2-1; TRBD1 matches at 9 bases. This CDR3 is 15 amino acids long. The J segment lost 6 bases and the V segment lost 7 bases, leaving 10 bases of the junction unmatched. Looked up from germline, CDR1 is MNHNS and CDR2 is SASEGT. CDR3 sequence (DNA): TGTGCCAGCAAATTTCGGGGACAGGGAATCAATGAGCAGTTCTTC. The encoded protein is CASKFRGQGINEQFF.

Of note for this clone: Distinct nucleotide sequences in the sample also encode this CDR3. The chain carries TRBV5-1 and TRBJ2-7, with 10 bases aligning to TRBD1. The V gene end was trimmed by 0 bases and the J gene end by 1 base; junction bases not matched to a gene: 1. This CDR3 has 15 residues. Germline values: CDR1 SGHRS, CDR2 YFSETQ. DNA of the CDR3: TGCGCCAGCAGCTTGGTGGGACAGGGGTCCTACGAGCAGTACTTC. Protein sequence: CASSLVGQGSYEQYF.

The chain joins TRBV7-8 to TRBJ2-7; weak D call: TRBD2 (5 bases). There are 14 residues in the CDR3. The V and J ends lost 4 bases and 3 bases respectively, with 13 bases between them. Per the germline V gene, CDR1 is SGHVS and CDR2 is FQNEAQ. CDR3 loop: CASSYRRQFYEQYF. In nucleotides, the CDR3 is TGTGCCAGCAGCTACCGGAGGCAGTTCTACGAGCAGTACTTC.

The chain is built from TRBV10-2 and TRBJ2-2, with 7 nucleotides matching TRBD2. Germline values: CDR1 WSHSY, CDR2 SAAADI. The CDR3 contains 15 residues. Germline trimming cut 5 bases from V and 4 bases from J; bases unmatched to any gene: 7. The CDR3 sequence: CASSRSREGTGELFF. CDR3 in DNA: TGCGCCAGCAGTCGGTCCAGGGAGGGCACCGGGGAGCTGTTTTTT.

The gene calls are TRBV5-4 and TRBJ2-5, with TRBD2 identical over 11 bases. With V trimmed by 6 bases and J by 1 base, 8 bases remained unmatched. This CDR3 region has 16 residues. Germline CDR1 is SGHNT and CDR2 is YYREEE (reference sequence). The DNA of the CDR3 is TGTGCCAGCACCGATAGCGGGAGGGCCCTCCAAGAGACCCAGTACTTC. Translation: CASTDSGRALQETQYF.

This chain uses TRBV19 with TRBJ2-1; 16 bases are a match to TRBD2. Trimming removed 7 bases from V and 10 bases from J; junction bases left unmatched: 7. Germline values: CDR1 LNHDA, CDR2 SQIVND (reference sequence). This CDR3 comprises 15 residues. The CDR3 reads CASTPGLAGGPEQFF. The DNA of the CDR3 is TGTGCCAGTACCCCGGGACTAGCGGGAGGGCCCGAGCAGTTCTTC.

The chain employs TRBV27 and TRBJ1-2, with a possible D match to TRBD1 (6 bases). The ends were cut back, 5 bases at V and 0 bases at J, with 7 bases in the middle. The CDR3 spans 13 residues. Germline CDR1 is MNHEY and CDR2 is SMNVEV (reference sequence). CDR3 region: CASSGGSNYGYTF. The CDR3, as DNA: TGTGCCAGCAGTGGGGGCTCTAACTATGGCTACACCTTC.

The V and J genes are TRBV29-1 and TRBJ2-2, with TRBD1 identical over 8 bases. Germline assignment: CDR1 SQVTM and CDR2 ANQGSEA. The CDR3 consists of 13 residues. J was trimmed by 4 bases and V by 6 bases; bases with no gene match: 4. The CDR3 is CSVSGGLTGELFF. The CDR3 DNA reads TGCAGCGTCTCAGGGGGCCTCACCGGGGAGCTGTTTTTT.

The rearrangement joins TRBV18 to TRBJ1-2; D may be TRBD1 (5 bases). The CDR3 is 12 amino acids. From germline, CDR1 is KGHSH and CDR2 LQKENI. The germline V and J ends were trimmed by 5 bases and 8 bases, with 12 bases remaining between them. The DNA of the CDR3 is TGTGCCAGCTCAGCCCGGACAACAGGCTACACCTTC. Translation gives CASSARTTGYTF.

V gene TRBV29-1 combines with J gene TRBJ2-7; TRBD1 aligns across 8 bases. V gave up 1 base and J gave up 6 bases; unmatched junction bases: 14. CDR3 size: 16 residues. Germline values: CDR1 SQVTM, CDR2 ANQGSEA. DNA of the CDR3: TGCAGCGTTGAAGGAGATGAGACAGGGGATTTAGGCGAGCAGTACTTC. Its protein product is CSVEGDETGDLGEQYF.

The chain joins TRBV7-9 to TRBJ1-2, with D hard to call. Trimming took off 1 base at V and 6 bases at J, with 12 bases between the two ends. This CDR3 contains 14 residues. CDR1 is SEHNR, CDR2 FQNEAQ, per germline (reference sequence). CDR3 in DNA: TGTGCCAGCAGCTTAGTTAGTGGTATGGATGGCTACACCTTC. Translation gives CASSLVSGMDGYTF. The full variable domain, completed using reference TRBV7-9 and TRBJ1-2, is DTGVSQNPRHKITKRGQNVTFRCDPISEHNRLYWYRQTLGQGPEFLTYFQNEAQLEKSRLLSDRFSAERPKGSFSTLEIQRTEQGDSAMYLCASSLVSGMDGYTFGSGTRLTVV.

This clone has only a few counts. One end of the junction does not line up with germline, which may come from a read error. V and J are TRBV30 and TRBJ2-7, with D perhaps TRBD1 (5 bases). Germline-derived CDR1 and CDR2 are GTSNPN and SVGIG (reference sequence). The CDR3 consists of 11 residues. CDR3 sequence (DNA): TGTGCCTGGAGTTCAGGGTACGAGCTGTACTTC. Its protein is CAWSSGYELYF. Supplemented by reference TRBV30 and TRBJ2-7, the full variable domain reads SQTIHQWPATLVQPVGSPLSLECTVEGTSNPNLYWYRQAAGRGLQLLFYSVGIGQISSEVPQNLSASRPQDRQFILSSKKLLLSDSGFYLCAWSSGYELYFGPGTRLTVT.

As concerns this clone: At one of its ends the junction is not consistent with the germline gene, which may arise from a read error. The chain links TRBV30 to TRBJ2-1; possible D gene TRBD2, 5 bases. Germline V CDR1 and CDR2: GTSNPN, SVGIG (reference sequence). The CDR3 sequence is 11 residues long. The CDR3 sequence: CAWMEAHTPLF. The CDR3, as DNA: TGTGCCTGGATGGAGGCCCACACACCGCTCTTC.

V is TRBV4-2 and J is TRBJ1-1; TRBD1 is a possible D gene (5 bases). The CDR3 runs 14 residues. V lost 4 bases, J lost 0 bases, and 9 bases lay in between. Germline CDR1 is LGHNA and CDR2 is YNFKEQ. The CDR3 reads CASSLGGLNTEAFF. The CDR3 DNA is TGTGCCAGCAGCCTGGGGGGTTTGAACACTGAAGCTTTCTTT.

The rearrangement links TRBV28 to TRBJ2-1; 8 nucleotides line up with TRBD1. The CDR3 spans 15 residues. Trimming removed 1 base from V and 4 bases from J; junction bases left unmatched: 3. Per the germline V gene, CDR1 is MDHEN and CDR2 is SYDVKM. This CDR3 is CASSLSTGAYNEQFF. The CDR3 coding sequence is TGTGCCAGCAGTTTATCGACAGGGGCTTACAATGAGCAGTTCTTC. Combining the CDR3 with reference TRBV28 and TRBJ2-1 gives the whole variable domain DVKVTQSSRYLVKRTGEKVFLECVQDMDHENMFWYRQDPGLGLRLIYFSYDVKMKEKGDIPEGYSVSREKKERFSLILESASTNQTSMYLCASSLSTGAYNEQFFGPGTRLTVL.

The V call is TRBV4-1, the J call TRBJ2-5, with TRBD2 identical over 11 bases. The V and J ends lost 6 bases and 1 base, in that order; junction bases with no gene match: 7. The CDR3 has 16 residues. Germline values: CDR1 MGHRA, CDR2 YSYEKL. CDR3 residues: CASSARLAGIQETQYF. As DNA, the CDR3 is TGCGCCAGCAGTGCCCGACTAGCGGGGATCCAAGAGACCCAGTACTTC.